This T cell receptor (beta chain) was profiled in a study of T cell repertoires in cytomegalovirus infection. Study details: In the study, CMV epitopes included recently identified HLA-C-restricted and well-studied HLA-B-restricted ones. Overall study findings and caveats: Carriers of CMV plus the relevant HLA were identified by cumulative public TCR beta family frequency. HLA-C-restricted, CMV-specific TCR beta clonotypes were dominant ex vivo.

Germline V gene data show CDR1 as SGHTA and CDR2 as FQGNSA. The CDR3 length is 16 residues. The ends lost 1 base at V and 6 bases at J; junction bases unmatched: 10. TCRdb re-called the reads with MiXCR, one entry per CDR3 protein. The data hold around 310,000 distinct CDR3 sequences, with 25% to 35% observed a single time. This clonotype was counted only a few times. The antigen remains undetermined. Source: cultured PBMCs, taken from culture after CMV antigen stimulation. V gene TRBV7-2 combines with J gene TRBJ2-3, with TRBD2 identical over 7 bases. The sequence derives from a human donor in good health (CMV status not recorded). Some clones in this sample may be carry-over from other donors' samples. The chain's CDR3 is CASSLDGAAGVDTQYF. In DNA, the CDR3 is TGTGCCAGCAGCTTAGATGGGGCGGCGGGGGTTGATACGCAGTATTTT.